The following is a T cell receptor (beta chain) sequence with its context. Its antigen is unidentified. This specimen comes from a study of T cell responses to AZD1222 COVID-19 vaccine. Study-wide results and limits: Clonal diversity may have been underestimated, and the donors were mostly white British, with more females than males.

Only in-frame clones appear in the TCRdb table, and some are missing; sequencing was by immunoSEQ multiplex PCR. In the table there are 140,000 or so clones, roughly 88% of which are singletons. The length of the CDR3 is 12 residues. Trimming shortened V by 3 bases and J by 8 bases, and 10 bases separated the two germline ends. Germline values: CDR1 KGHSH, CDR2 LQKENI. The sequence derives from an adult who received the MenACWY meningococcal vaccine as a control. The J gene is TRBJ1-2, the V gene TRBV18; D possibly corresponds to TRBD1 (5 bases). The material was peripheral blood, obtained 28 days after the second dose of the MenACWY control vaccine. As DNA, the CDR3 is TGTGCCAGCTCACCGGGCAGGGACGGCTACACCTTC. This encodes CASSPGRDGYTF.